These T cell receptor beta chains were read from a single sample in a study of Graves' ophthalmopathy and Graves' hyperthyroidism. MiXCR, run by TCRdb on the multiplex PCR reads, gives a single entry per CDR3 protein. The repertoire consists of some 200,000 distinct CDR3 sequences, with 29% occurring once and the leading ten covering over 7.5%. The sample taken for sequencing was peripheral blood. These receptor sequences come from a man aged 50 to 60 with Graves' ophthalmopathy. CDR3s include the opening cysteine and the closing phenylalanine or tryptophan. D genes are given only for firm matches. Clone size is stated in some rows and not others, as once, few, many or a class when expanded.

NA	TRBV14	TRBJ2-7	many	CASSLSGHSYEQYF	TGTGCCAGCAGCCTATCGGGACACTCCTACGAGCAGTACTTC
NA	TRBV6-2/TRBV6-3	TRBJ2-7	NA	CASSSRSSSYEQYF	TGTGCCAGCAGCTCACGCTCCAGCTCCTACGAGCAGTACTTC
NA	TRBV6-2/TRBV6-3	TRBJ2-7	many	CASAFRDTSHEQYF	TGTGCCAGCGCGTTCCGGGACACCTCCCACGAGCAGTACTTC
TRBD2	TRBV27	TRBJ2-5	few	CASSLSIAGTQETQYF	TGTGCCAGCAGTTTGTCGATAGCGGGGACCCAAGAGACCCAGTACTTC
NA	TRBV7-2	TRBJ2-7	few	CASSFDPSYEQYF	TGTGCCAGCAGCTTCGACCCTTCCTACGAGCAGTACTTC
NA	TRBV7-2	TRBJ2-7	many	CASSRPHGAGPYEQYF	TGTGCCAGCAGCCGCCCCCACGGGGCGGGACCCTACGAGCAGTACTTC
NA	TRBV6-5	TRBJ2-3	many	CASSSEKYGGTDTQYF	TGTGCCAGCAGTTCTGAGAAGTATGGCGGCACAGATACGCAGTATTTT
NA	TRBV12-3/TRBV12-4	TRBJ2-5	many	CASLRGSQETQYF	TGTGCCAGCCTAAGGGGTTCCCAAGAGACCCAGTACTTC
NA	TRBV7-9	TRBJ2-7	NA	CASSSTATGEQYF	TGTGCCAGCAGCTCAACGGCGACGGGCGAGCAGTACTTC
TRBD2	TRBV27	TRBJ2-7	many	CASHRSSGSPYEQYF	TGTGCCAGCCACAGGTCTAGCGGGAGCCCCTACGAGCAGTACTTC
TRBD2	TRBV20-1	TRBJ2-7	NA	CSAPVLAGGLEQYF	TGCAGTGCCCCAGTCCTAGCGGGAGGCCTCGAGCAGTACTTC
NA	TRBV28	TRBJ1-2	NA	CASSSPSDLNYGYTF	TGTGCCAGCAGCTCCCCCAGTGACCTCAACTATGGCTACACCTTC
NA	TRBV7-9	TRBJ1-6	few	CASSLDRGTENSPLHF	TGTGCCAGCAGCTTAGATCGCGGGACGGAGAATTCACCCCTCCACTTT
TRBD2	TRBV27	TRBJ2-1	many	CASSIASSGSSYNEQFF	TGTGCCAGCAGTATTGCCTCTAGCGGGAGCTCCTACAATGAGCAGTTCTTC
NA	TRBV6-1	TRBJ1-2	once	CASTAGANYGYTF	TGTGCCAGCACAGCGGGGGCTAACTATGGCTACACCTTC
NA	TRBV9	TRBJ2-5	many	CASSVYWQGEDQYF	TGTGCCAGCAGCGTATACTGGCAGGGAGAGGACCAGTACTTC
TRBD2	TRBV4-1	TRBJ2-5	few	CASRPSGTQETQYF	TGCGCCAGCAGACCTAGCGGTACCCAAGAGACCCAGTACTTC
NA	TRBV29-1	TRBJ1-2	many	CSVERDRVWDGYTF	TGCAGCGTTGAAAGGGATAGGGTTTGGGATGGCTACACCTTC
NA	TRBV30	TRBJ2-2	many	CAWSWATFFTGELFF	TGTGCCTGGAGTTGGGCGACATTTTTCACCGGGGAGCTGTTTTTT
TRBD2	TRBV12-3/TRBV12-4	TRBJ2-2	many	CASSFVAGAGGELFF	TGTGCCAGCAGTTTTGTAGCGGGAGCGGGCGGGGAGCTGTTTTTT
TRBD1	TRBV6-2/TRBV6-3	TRBJ2-7	many	CASSYGTDTIYEQYF	TGTGCCAGCAGCTACGGGACAGATACGATCTACGAGCAGTACTTC
NA	TRBV6-2/TRBV6-3	TRBJ2-7	NA	CASRYSTIMYEQYF	TGTGCCAGCAGATACTCGACGATAATGTACGAGCAGTACTTC
TRBD2	TRBV27	TRBJ2-5	NA	CASTRSGGQQETQYF	TGTGCCAGCACCCGGAGCGGGGGGCAGCAAGAGACCCAGTACTTC
NA	TRBV28	TRBJ2-7	many	CASSLLPGPISYEQYF	TGTGCCAGCAGTTTATTGCCGGGGCCCATCTCCTACGAGCAGTACTTC
NA	TRBV12-3/TRBV12-4	TRBJ1-3	NA	CASTTRNTIYF	TGTGCCAGCACCACCCGAAACACCATATATTTT
NA	TRBV2	TRBJ1-3	many	CASREGGASGNTIYF	TGTGCCAGCAGGGAAGGGGGAGCTTCTGGAAACACCATATATTTT
NA	TRBV12-3/TRBV12-4	TRBJ1-3	many	CASSRRVGTIYF	TGTGCCAGCAGTCGCAGGGTTGGCACCATATATTTT
TRBD2	TRBV6-2/TRBV6-3	TRBJ2-7	many	CASSYTSGSYEQYF	TGTGCCAGCAGTTACACTAGCGGGAGCTACGAGCAGTACTTC
NA	TRBV6-2/TRBV6-3	TRBJ2-7	few	CASGRGNSYEQYF	TGTGCCAGCGGGCGAGGGAACTCCTACGAGCAGTACTTC
TRBD1	TRBV5-1	TRBJ2-7	many	CASSSLQGTGYEQYF	TGCGCCAGCAGCTCATTACAGGGGACAGGCTACGAGCAGTACTTC
NA	TRBV24-1	TRBJ2-5	many	CATSEQSHQETQYF	TGTGCCACCAGTGAACAGTCGCACCAAGAGACCCAGTACTTC
TRBD2	TRBV6-2/TRBV6-3	TRBJ2-4	many	CASSPGIAGLAKNIQYF	TGTGCCAGCAGCCCCGGTATAGCGGGGCTAGCCAAAAACATTCAGTACTTC
NA	TRBV6-1	TRBJ2-5	NA	CASGHGGGETQYF	TGTGCCAGCGGACATGGAGGCGGAGAGACCCAGTACTTC
TRBD2	TRBV28	TRBJ2-7	many	CASSPLGAGYEQYF	TGTGCCAGCAGTCCCCTGGGAGCGGGGTACGAGCAGTACTTC
NA	TRBV11-2	TRBJ1-2	NA	CASSLYRELPGGYTF	TGTGCCAGCAGCTTATATCGGGAGCTCCCAGGTGGCTACACCTTC
NA	TRBV28	TRBJ2-5	many	CASSFGGRAVQETQYF	TGTGCCAGCAGTTTCGGTGGGAGAGCAGTCCAAGAGACCCAGTACTTC
TRBD2	TRBV19	TRBJ2-5	many	CASSLGLAGATQYF	TGTGCCAGTAGCCTGGGACTAGCGGGAGCGACCCAGTACTTC
NA	TRBV12-3/TRBV12-4	TRBJ2-7	many	CASSMGLAYEQYF	TGTGCCAGCAGTATGGGACTTGCCTACGAGCAGTACTTC
NA	TRBV6-2/TRBV6-3	TRBJ1-2	NA	CASSYQGYYGYTF	TGTGCCAGCAGTTACCAGGGATACTATGGCTACACCTTC
TRBD1	TRBV3-1	TRBJ1-1	many	CASSQGQTMNTEAFF	TGTGCCAGCAGCCAGGGACAGACTATGAACACTGAAGCTTTCTTT
NA	TRBV29-1	TRBJ2-5	many	CSVVGRALIETQYF	TGCAGCGTTGTGGGGAGAGCCCTCATAGAGACCCAGTACTTC
NA	TRBV2	TRBJ2-3	many	CASSAGPSTDTQYF	TGTGCCAGCAGTGCGGGACCGAGCACAGATACGCAGTATTTT